What follows is one TCR beta chain and its context. Its antigen remains unidentified. Use of 60 Vbeta and 13 Jbeta primers characterized the PCR. Here immunoSEQ multiplex PCR was the method, and the copy in TCRdb shows in-frame clones only, minus some. This table holds more than 85,000 clones, roughly 88% found once. These data are taken from a study of cytomegalovirus exposure and HLA in healthy donors. Study-wide results and caveats: The study designated around 150 TCR beta chains cytomegalovirus-associated. Prediction of most subjects' HLA-A and HLA-B alleles by TCR beta sequences was reportedly accurate.

Germline lookup yields CDR1 SEHNR and CDR2 FQNEAQ (reference sequence). This CDR3 has 13 amino acids. Trimming removed 2 bases from V and 1 base from J, with 5 bases in between. This receptor was obtained from a woman under 30 in good health and CMV-seronegative. Sequenced: PBMCs. V gene TRBV7-9 combines with J gene TRBJ1-1, with unresolved D. The CDR3 reads CASSLLGNTEAFF. The CDR3 nucleotides are TGTGCCAGCAGCTTACTAGGGAACACTGAAGCTTTCTTT.